This TCR beta chain was sequenced in a study of beta chain features in type 1 diabetes. Whole-study context: Across every sample, about 110 million sorted cells were examined in total. Study observations and caveats: A moderate, significant TCRB CDR3 shortening appeared in type 1 diabetes across four CD4+ subsets. At VDJ recombination sites, type 1 diabetes patients had fewer insertions and more deleted nucleotides. Naive, central memory and Treg TCRB repertoires seemed to resemble each other more closely in patients than they did in healthy donors.

Every bit of the isolated RNA underwent reverse transcription, so sequencing read expressed TCRB transcripts. Repertoires were generated with immunoSEQ multiplex PCR, while TCRdb's copy carries only in-frame clones and drops some. The sample includes about 360,000 clones, roughly an eighth of them seen just once. This clone has a handful of counts. The antigen remains undetermined. This CDR3 has 15 amino acids. The germline gives CDR1 SGHRS, CDR2 YFSETQ. J was trimmed by 3 bases and V by 4 bases; bases with no gene match: 5. This chain links TRBV5-1 with TRBJ2-4; 9 nucleotides agree with TRBD1. This clonotype was sampled from a man aged 18 to 30 in good health. Sequencing input: naive CD4+ T cells from blood. The CDR3 sequence: CASSQSTGGKNIQYF. In DNA form, the CDR3 reads TGCGCCAGCAGCCAATCGACAGGGGGCAAAAACATTCAGTACTTC.